Included here is one TCR beta chain sequence, with context. The data derive from a study of blood T cell repertoires in COVID-19. Study summary: Material from acute and convalescent COVID-19 was sourced from the United States, Italy and Spain.

Under the authors' procedure: By means of reference gene primer amplification, nucleated cell counts were estimated. Using immunoSEQ multiplex PCR, the repertoire was profiled, and TCRdb retains in-frame clones only, with some absent. V, J and clone size were drawn from that table, and D and trimming were deduced from the DNA. The sample holds 60,000 to 90,000 clones, 80% to 90% seen once. The clonotype originates from a woman aged 50 to 65 with acute or convalescent COVID-19. Sequencing was performed on peripheral blood.

This CDR3 is CASSFSGVTEAFF. CDR3 DNA: TGTGCCAGCAGCTTCTCGGGGGTCACTGAAGCTTTCTTT. The chain joins TRBV7-3 to TRBJ1-1; perhaps TRBD1 as D (5 bases). Per germline, CDR1 SGHTA and CDR2 FQGTGA. Trimming pared 3 bases from V and 4 bases from J, leaving 9 bases between. The CDR3 is 13 residues long.